Shown below are 8 T cell receptor beta chains from a single sample sequenced in a study of T cells after yellow fever vaccination. TCRdb recomputed calls from the 5' RACE reads with MiXCR, one row per CDR3 protein. The top ten hold about 14% of the sample, which has 550,000 to 750,000 distinct CDR3 sequences, roughly 13% seen once. The sample consisted of PBMCs, taken on the day of the yellow fever booster vaccination. Receptor source: a man aged 30 to 45 who received the YFV17D yellow fever vaccine.

V usage is TRBV6-5 and J usage is TRBJ1-2; a possible D gene is TRBD1 (5 bases). Trimming shortened V by 0 bases and J by 7 bases, and 12 bases separated the two germline ends. This CDR3 is built from 14 residues. Germline values: CDR1 MNHEY, CDR2 SVGAGI. The CDR3 nucleotides read TGTGCCAGCAGTTACTCAGGGGTGGAAAGTGGCTACACCTTC. It translates to CASSYSGVESGYTF.

The chain joins TRBV5-6 to TRBJ2-3, with TRBD2 matching over 9 bases. The CDR3 length is 16 residues. Germline V gives CDR1 SGHDT, CDR2 YYEEEE. Trimming removed 2 bases from V and 4 bases from J; junction bases left unmatched: 8. The CDR3 nucleotides read TGTGCCAGCAGCTTATATAGCGGGAGTAGGGCAGATACGCAGTATTTT. Amino acids: CASSLYSGSRADTQYF.

This clonotype was detected ten times or more. The V and J genes are TRBV5-1 and TRBJ2-7, with 7 bases aligning to TRBD2. Germline CDR1 reads SGHRS; CDR2 reads YFSETQ. CDR3 size: 15 residues. Losses at the gene ends were 0 bases for V and 2 bases for J; bases not matched to a gene: 5. This chain's CDR3 is CASSLVGGRAYEQYF. CDR3 DNA sequence: TGCGCCAGCAGCTTGGTTGGTGGGAGGGCCTACGAGCAGTACTTC.

The chain recombines TRBV7-9 with TRBJ1-4; weak D call: TRBD1 (5 bases). CDR3 length: 16 amino acids. Germline CDR1 SEHNR, CDR2 FQNEAQ (reference sequence). The V and J ends lost 4 bases and 0 bases respectively, with 12 bases between them. The DNA for the CDR3 is TGTGCCAGCAGCTCCCGACAGACTGCAACTAATGAAAAACTGTTTTTT. Translated: CASSSRQTATNEKLFF. Together with reference TRBV7-9 and TRBJ1-4, the CDR3 gives the full variable domain: DTGVSQNPRHKITKRGQNVTFRCDPISEHNRLYWYRQTLGQGPEFLTYFQNEAQLEKSRLLSDRFSAERPKGSFSTLEIQRTEQGDSAMYLCASSSRQTATNEKLFFGSGTQLSVL.

This clonotype was detected a few times. The rearrangement links TRBV20-1 to TRBJ2-1; no clear D gene. Germline V gene sequence: CDR1 DFQATT, CDR2 SNEGSKA (reference sequence). V lost 0 bases and J 9 bases, leaving 6 bases between the germline ends. This CDR3 is 11 amino acids long. CDR3 protein: CSAREAFEQFF. The CDR3 region has the DNA TGCAGTGCTAGAGAGGCTTTTGAGCAGTTCTTC.

This clonotype was counted between two and nine times. The chain uses TRBV10-2 and TRBJ2-5; 7 nucleotides match TRBD2. Losses at the gene ends were 8 bases for V and 5 bases for J; bases not matched to a gene: 8. The CDR3 runs 13 residues. Germline V gene lookup returns CDR1 WSHSY and CDR2 SAAADI. For the CDR3, the DNA is TGCGCCAGCCGGAGGGGAGCGGGGGAGACCCAGTACTTC. As protein: CASRRGAGETQYF.

This clonotype was observed at least ten times. The genes are TRBV9 and TRBJ2-2; D perhaps matches TRBD2 (6 bases). CDR1 and CDR2 from the germline V gene are SGDLS and YYNGEE. The V end was cut by 4 bases, the J end by 5 bases, with 9 bases between. The CDR3 has 13 residues. The CDR3 here is CASSPGGTGELFF. For the CDR3, the DNA is TGTGCCAGCAGCCCTGGGGGGACCGGGGAGCTGTTTTTT.

V gene TRBV30 combines with J gene TRBJ1-1; 7 bases are shared with TRBD1. Per germline, CDR1 GTSNPN and CDR2 SVGIG (reference sequence). The CDR3 has 11 residues. J lost 10 bases, V lost 4 bases, and 6 bases had no gene match. CDR3 amino acids: CAWIDRAIAFF. CDR3 nucleotides: TGTGCCTGGATAGACAGGGCCATAGCTTTCTTT. Variable domain in full (rest from reference TRBV30 and TRBJ1-1): SQTIHQWPATLVQPVGSPLSLECTVEGTSNPNLYWYRQAAGRGLQLLFYSVGIGQISSEVPQNLSASRPQDRQFILSSKKLLLSDSGFYLCAWIDRAIAFFGQGTRLTVV.